This TCR beta chain was retrieved from a study of T cells in Graves' hyperthyroidism and ophthalmopathy. Across the whole study: Blood from the periphery was taken at initial diagnosis, before any treatment.

With respect to this clonotype: The target antigen is unknown.

The CDR3 spans 14 residues. The germline V gene has CDR1 KGHDR and CDR2 SFDVKD. Trimming shortened V by 12 bases and J by 4 bases, and 18 bases separated the two germline ends. Points from the study as a whole: Blood held most thyroid clonotypes expanded above 0.001 frequency. Ophthalmopathy prediction by the model preceded onset by a median about 6.3 months.

The investigators amplified TCR beta CDR3 regions from RNA transcripts. Carried out on the TCR CDR3, a first-round RT-PCR used the HTBI primer set. From the multiplex PCR reads, TCRdb called clonotypes with MiXCR, one entry per CDR3 protein. The table lists about 700,000 distinct CDR3 sequences, 14% of them singletons. The chain couples TRBV24-1 to TRBJ1-5, with TRBD1 as a possible D gene (6 bases). The receptor's source is a woman aged 18-30 years with Graves' hyperthyroidism. What was sequenced was blood. CDR3: CAASLGQINQPQHF. In DNA, the CDR3 is TGTGCCGCCTCCCTTGGACAGATTAATCAGCCCCAGCATTTT.